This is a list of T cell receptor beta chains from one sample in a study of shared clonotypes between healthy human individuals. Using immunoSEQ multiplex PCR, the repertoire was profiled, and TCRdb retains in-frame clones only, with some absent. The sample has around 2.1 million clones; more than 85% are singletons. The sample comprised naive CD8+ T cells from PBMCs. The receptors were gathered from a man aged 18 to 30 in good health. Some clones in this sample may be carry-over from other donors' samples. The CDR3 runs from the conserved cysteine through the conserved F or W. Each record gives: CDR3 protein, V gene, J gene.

CDR3 protein: CASSLGLGFSGNTIYF
V gene: TRBV7-8
J gene: TRBJ1-3

CDR3 protein: CASSERWDRRAGELFF
V gene: TRBV25-1
J gene: TRBJ2-2

CDR3 protein: CASSEQVSFSYEQYF
V gene: TRBV6-1
J gene: TRBJ2-7

CDR3 protein: CASSTGTSGPYEQYF
V gene: TRBV9
J gene: TRBJ2-7

CDR3 protein: CASSLAGGQGQDTQYF
V gene: TRBV11-2
J gene: TRBJ2-3

CDR3 protein: CASSQRYTDTQYF
V gene: TRBV14
J gene: TRBJ2-3

CDR3 protein: CASSYNNRFNEQFF
V gene: TRBV6-5
J gene: TRBJ2-1

CDR3 protein: CASIGDEQYF
V gene: TRBV6-1
J gene: TRBJ2-7

CDR3 protein: CASSLRGTGNTIYF
V gene: TRBV11-3
J gene: TRBJ1-3

CDR3 protein: CSVVTGGRRYEQYF
V gene: TRBV29-1
J gene: TRBJ2-7

CDR3 protein: CASSLKPGQGTNEQFF
V gene: TRBV11-2
J gene: TRBJ2-1

CDR3 protein: CASSLWGMYNEQFF
V gene: TRBV27
J gene: TRBJ2-1

CDR3 protein: CASAGTSGANVLTF
V gene: TRBV7-9
J gene: TRBJ2-6

CDR3 protein: CASSLRNEQFF
V gene: TRBV11-2
J gene: TRBJ2-1

CDR3 protein: CASSILQGDTEAFF
V gene: TRBV19
J gene: TRBJ1-1

CDR3 protein: CASSEEGRRGQYF
V gene: TRBV6-1
J gene: TRBJ2-7

CDR3 protein: CASSPAAPDGNQPQHF
V gene: TRBV5-1
J gene: TRBJ1-5

CDR3 protein: CASSIGLGGPNTGELFF
V gene: TRBV19
J gene: TRBJ2-2

CDR3 protein: CASTKTSGVTDTQYF
V gene: TRBV4-2
J gene: TRBJ2-3

CDR3 protein: CASSSGRRGPPEKLFF
V gene: TRBV23-1
J gene: TRBJ1-4

CDR3 protein: CASSFYSSVREDQPQHF
V gene: TRBV5-5
J gene: TRBJ1-5

CDR3 protein: CASKPRQGAGYEQYF
V gene: TRBV28
J gene: TRBJ2-7

CDR3 protein: CASSVVPTDRVTDTQYF
V gene: TRBV9
J gene: TRBJ2-3

CDR3 protein: CASSFVPPSPGGYTF
V gene: TRBV19
J gene: TRBJ1-2

CDR3 protein: CASSFLAMNTEAFF
V gene: TRBV27
J gene: TRBJ1-1

CDR3 protein: CASSWSNNQPQHF
V gene: TRBV6-1
J gene: TRBJ1-5

CDR3 protein: CASSVSATNEKLFF
V gene: TRBV6-1
J gene: TRBJ1-4

CDR3 protein: CASSQTVSGFEQYF
V gene: TRBV18
J gene: TRBJ2-7

CDR3 protein: CASSWDRGGQPQHF
V gene: TRBV6-5
J gene: TRBJ1-5

CDR3 protein: CASSYSPGRALNEQFF
V gene: TRBV6-5
J gene: TRBJ2-1

CDR3 protein: CASSQEIRGLNYGYTF
V gene: TRBV4-3
J gene: TRBJ1-2

CDR3 protein: CASSLLPRNNEQFF
V gene: TRBV28
J gene: TRBJ2-1

CDR3 protein: CASSERELNEQFF
V gene: TRBV2
J gene: TRBJ2-1

CDR3 protein: CASSIDRSGLKAQETQYF
V gene: TRBV19
J gene: TRBJ2-5

CDR3 protein: CASSTGGEQYF
V gene: TRBV9
J gene: TRBJ2-7

CDR3 protein: CASSPGNIQYF
V gene: TRBV11-2
J gene: TRBJ2-4

CDR3 protein: CASSPGLGEAYEQYF
V gene: TRBV7-7
J gene: TRBJ2-7

CDR3 protein: CASSVGGQGASEQYF
V gene: TRBV9
J gene: TRBJ2-7

CDR3 protein: CSVEGESGVYYNEQFF
V gene: TRBV29-1
J gene: TRBJ2-1

CDR3 protein: CASSPPGYFITSGNTIYF
V gene: TRBV7-9
J gene: TRBJ1-3

CDR3 protein: CSVAGREGGDTQYF
V gene: TRBV29-1
J gene: TRBJ2-3

CDR3 protein: CASSRAGGRTEAFF
V gene: TRBV5-8
J gene: TRBJ1-1

CDR3 protein: CATSRPRTDTQYF
V gene: TRBV15
J gene: TRBJ2-3

CDR3 protein: CASSPTPGQGRAGELFF
V gene: TRBV9
J gene: TRBJ2-2

CDR3 protein: CASTSSGAWGELFF
V gene: TRBV27
J gene: TRBJ2-2

CDR3 protein: CASSEGQSLPYEQYF
V gene: TRBV6-1
J gene: TRBJ2-7

CDR3 protein: CASSPDMPNTDTQYF
V gene: TRBV5-1
J gene: TRBJ2-3

CDR3 protein: CASSLSSQPQHF
V gene: TRBV7-9
J gene: TRBJ1-5

CDR3 protein: CASSLRQGTNSGNTIYF
V gene: TRBV11-2
J gene: TRBJ1-3